The present entry profiles one TCR beta chain with its context. The same CDR3 can be traced to other DNA sequences in this sample. These data belong to a study of blood T cell repertoires in COVID-19. As for the study in general: Whether acute or convalescent, the COVID-19 samples came from the United States, Italy and Spain.

Trimming at V came to 2 bases and at J to 8 bases, leaving 3 bases not matched to a gene. The CDR3 is made up of 14 amino acids. From germline, CDR1 is MNHEY and CDR2 SMNVEV (reference sequence). Seattle's enrolled individuals joined amid active infection and were then monitored longitudinally. The protocol was immunoSEQ multiplex PCR, while the TCRdb copy is restricted to in-frame clones and leaves out a portion. The table lists 85,000 to 120,000 clones, about nine tenths of them singletons. The sequenced material came from peripheral blood. The clonotype originates from a woman aged 45-59 years with COVID-19, enrolled during active disease. The V gene is TRBV27, the J gene TRBJ1-6; TRBD1 matches at 7 bases. Written as DNA, the CDR3 is TGTGCCAGCAGTTTAGGACAGGTTTATTCACCCCTCCACTTT. This encodes CASSLGQVYSPLHF.